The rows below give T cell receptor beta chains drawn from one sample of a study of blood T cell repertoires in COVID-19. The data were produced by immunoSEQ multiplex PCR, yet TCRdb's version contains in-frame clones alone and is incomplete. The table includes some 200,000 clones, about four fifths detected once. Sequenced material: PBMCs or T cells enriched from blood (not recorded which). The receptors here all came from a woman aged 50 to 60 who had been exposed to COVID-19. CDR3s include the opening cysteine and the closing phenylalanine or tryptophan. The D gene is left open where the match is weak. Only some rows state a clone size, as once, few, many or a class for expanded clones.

DNA: TGTGCCAGCAGTGAAACAGGGAACCAGCCCCAGCATTTT; CDR3: CASSETGNQPQHF; size: NA; V: TRBV6-1; D: NA; J: TRBJ1-5
DNA: TGTGCCAGCAGTGAGGAGGCGCCGCAGCAGTACTTC; CDR3: CASSEEAPQQYF; size: NA; V: TRBV6-1; D: NA; J: TRBJ2-7
DNA: TGTGCCAGCAGTTTACAAACAGGCGATACGCAGTATTTT; CDR3: CASSLQTGDTQYF; size: NA; V: TRBV12-3/TRBV12-4; D: NA; J: TRBJ2-3
DNA: TGTGCCAGCAGCGTAGTTGGACAGGCGAACACTGAAGCTTTCTTT; CDR3: CASSVVGQANTEAFF; size: NA; V: TRBV9; D: TRBD1; J: TRBJ1-1
DNA: TGTGCCAGCAGTTTATGGCTACAGGGAGCCAATGAGCAGTTCTTC; CDR3: CASSLWLQGANEQFF; size: NA; V: TRBV28; D: NA; J: TRBJ2-1
DNA: TGTGCCAGCAGCGTCCGACTAGCGGGGCCCCACAATGAGCAGTTCTTC; CDR3: CASSVRLAGPHNEQFF; size: NA; V: TRBV5-4; D: TRBD2; J: TRBJ2-1
DNA: TGTGCCAGCAGCCAATCAGGGGGGTTAGGTGGCTACACCTTC; CDR3: CASSQSGGLGGYTF; size: NA; V: TRBV3-1/TRBV3-2; D: TRBD1; J: TRBJ1-2
DNA: TGTGCCATCGGTGTCTCCGAGACTGAAGCTTTCTTT; CDR3: CAIGVSETEAFF; size: once; V: TRBV10-3; D: NA; J: TRBJ1-1
DNA: TGTGCCAGCAGTTTACTCCCCGTAGGGGGGGGATATAATTCACCCCTCCACTTT; CDR3: CASSLLPVGGGYNSPLHF; size: NA; V: TRBV27; D: NA; J: TRBJ1-6
DNA: TGCAGCGTTGAACCGACTAGCGGGGAATACCAAGAGACCCAGTACTTC; CDR3: CSVEPTSGEYQETQYF; size: NA; V: TRBV29-1; D: TRBD2; J: TRBJ2-5
DNA: TGTGCCAGCAGCTTAAATGACGGGGAGGCCTACGAGCAGTACTTC; CDR3: CASSLNDGEAYEQYF; size: once; V: TRBV11-2; D: NA; J: TRBJ2-7
DNA: TGCGCCAGCAGCTTGGTAACCACAGGATCCTCGGGCACCGGGGAGCTGTTTTTT; CDR3: CASSLVTTGSSGTGELFF; size: NA; V: TRBV5-1; D: NA; J: TRBJ2-2
DNA: TGTGCCAGTAGTATAAACAGGGCGAAGAATCAGCCCCAGCATTTT; CDR3: CASSINRAKNQPQHF; size: NA; V: TRBV19; D: NA; J: TRBJ1-5
DNA: TGTGCCAGCAGCCCACGGGACAGGGCCTACACCTTC; CDR3: CASSPRDRAYTF; size: NA; V: TRBV7-2; D: TRBD1; J: TRBJ1-2
DNA: TGTGCCATCAGTGACCGGCAGGGAGGGGACACTGAAGCTTTCTTT; CDR3: CAISDRQGGDTEAFF; size: NA; V: TRBV10-3; D: NA; J: TRBJ1-1
DNA: TGCGCCAGCAGCTGGGGGACAGTACCCTCCTACGAGCAGTACTTC; CDR3: CASSWGTVPSYEQYF; size: NA; V: TRBV5-1; D: TRBD1; J: TRBJ2-7
DNA: TGTGCCAGCAGCGTAGTCGAAGGGAGCACTGAAGCTTTCTTT; CDR3: CASSVVEGSTEAFF; size: NA; V: TRBV9; D: NA; J: TRBJ1-1
DNA: TGTGCCAGCAGTCCCAGGGGGGAAAGAACCGGGGAGCTGTTTTTT; CDR3: CASSPRGERTGELFF; size: NA; V: TRBV11-3; D: NA; J: TRBJ2-2
DNA: TGCAGTGCCAGTAGAGGGCCAGATACGCAGTATTTT; CDR3: CSASRGPDTQYF; size: NA; V: TRBV20-1; D: NA; J: TRBJ2-3
DNA: TGCGCCAGCAGCCAAGTGTTGGGACAGGCAACCTTC; CDR3: CASSQVLGQATF; size: NA; V: TRBV4-3; D: TRBD1; J: TRBJ1-2
DNA: TGTGCCAGCAGCCCTGTGACAGGGGCTGATGGCTACACCTTC; CDR3: CASSPVTGADGYTF; size: NA; V: TRBV7-9; D: TRBD1; J: TRBJ1-2
DNA: TGTGCCAGCAGCTTGAGGGCGGGGAACACTGAAGCTTTCTTT; CDR3: CASSLRAGNTEAFF; size: NA; V: TRBV5-6; D: NA; J: TRBJ1-1
DNA: TGTGCCAGCAGCCGGGACAGGGGGAACCAAGAGACCCAGTACTTC; CDR3: CASSRDRGNQETQYF; size: NA; V: TRBV7-6; D: TRBD1; J: TRBJ2-5
DNA: TGTGCCACTTCCGGGACAGAGAACACTGAAGCTTTCTTT; CDR3: CATSGTENTEAFF; size: NA; V: TRBV6-5; D: TRBD1; J: TRBJ1-1
DNA: TGTGCCTCAATCAGTACGGCAGGGGGAGGCTACACCTTC; CDR3: CASISTAGGGYTF; size: NA; V: TRBV10-3; D: TRBD1; J: TRBJ1-2
DNA: TGCAGTGCTAGTCGGGGGACAGGGGTTAACACTGAAGCTTTCTTT; CDR3: CSASRGTGVNTEAFF; size: NA; V: TRBV20-1; D: TRBD1; J: TRBJ1-1